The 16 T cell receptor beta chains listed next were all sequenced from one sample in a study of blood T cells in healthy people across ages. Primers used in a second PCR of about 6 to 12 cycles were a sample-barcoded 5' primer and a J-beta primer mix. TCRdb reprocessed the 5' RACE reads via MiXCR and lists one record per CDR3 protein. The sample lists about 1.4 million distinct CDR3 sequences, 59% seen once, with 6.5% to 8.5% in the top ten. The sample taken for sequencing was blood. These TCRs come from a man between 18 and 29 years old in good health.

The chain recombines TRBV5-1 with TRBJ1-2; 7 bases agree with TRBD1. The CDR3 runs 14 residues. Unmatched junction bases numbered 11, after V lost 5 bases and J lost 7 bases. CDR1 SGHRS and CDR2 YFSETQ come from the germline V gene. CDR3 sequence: CASSYSTGEVGYTF. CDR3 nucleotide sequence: TGCGCCAGCAGTTACTCAACAGGGGAAGTTGGCTACACCTTC.

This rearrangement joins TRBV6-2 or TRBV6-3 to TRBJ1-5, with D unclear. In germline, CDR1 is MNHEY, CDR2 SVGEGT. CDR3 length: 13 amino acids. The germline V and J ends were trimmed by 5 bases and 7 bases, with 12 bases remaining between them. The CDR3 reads CASSDSLNQPQHF. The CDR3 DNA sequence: TGTGCCAGCAGTGATAGTCTTAACCAGCCCCAGCATTTT.

The DNA of the CDR3 is TGTGCCAGCAGCCAAGATCCGGCTGATGAAAAACTGTTTTTT. Its protein product is CASSQDPADEKLFF. This chain connects TRBV4-2 to TRBJ1-4, with unresolved D. V dropped 0 bases and J dropped 6 bases, with 8 bases sitting between them. This CDR3 is built from 14 residues. Per germline, CDR1 LGHNA and CDR2 YNFKEQ.

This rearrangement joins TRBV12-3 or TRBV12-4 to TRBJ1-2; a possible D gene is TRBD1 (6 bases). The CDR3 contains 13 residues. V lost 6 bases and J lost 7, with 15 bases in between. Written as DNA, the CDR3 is TGTGCCAGCAGCCTCGACAGGTCGGCTGGCTACACCTTC. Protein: CASSLDRSAGYTF.

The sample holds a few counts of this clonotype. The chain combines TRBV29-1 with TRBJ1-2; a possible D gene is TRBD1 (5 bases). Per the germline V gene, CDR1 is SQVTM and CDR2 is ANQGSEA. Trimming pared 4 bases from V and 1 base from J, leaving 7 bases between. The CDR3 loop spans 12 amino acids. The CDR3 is CSVAGVNYGYTF. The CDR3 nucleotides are TGCAGCGTTGCGGGGGTTAACTATGGCTACACCTTC.

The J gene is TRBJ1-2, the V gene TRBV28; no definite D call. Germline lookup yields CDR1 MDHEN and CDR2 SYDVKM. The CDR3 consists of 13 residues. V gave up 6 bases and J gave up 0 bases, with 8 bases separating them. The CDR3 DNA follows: TGTGCCAGCAGCGAAAATGCTAACTATGGCTACACCTTC. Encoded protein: CASSENANYGYTF.

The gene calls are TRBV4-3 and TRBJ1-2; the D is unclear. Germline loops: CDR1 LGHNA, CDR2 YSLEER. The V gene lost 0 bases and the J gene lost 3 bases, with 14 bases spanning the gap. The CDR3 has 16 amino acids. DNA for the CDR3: TGCGCCAGCAGCCAAGAAATGGAACTCCGATACTATGGCTACACCTTC. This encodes CASSQEMELRYYGYTF.

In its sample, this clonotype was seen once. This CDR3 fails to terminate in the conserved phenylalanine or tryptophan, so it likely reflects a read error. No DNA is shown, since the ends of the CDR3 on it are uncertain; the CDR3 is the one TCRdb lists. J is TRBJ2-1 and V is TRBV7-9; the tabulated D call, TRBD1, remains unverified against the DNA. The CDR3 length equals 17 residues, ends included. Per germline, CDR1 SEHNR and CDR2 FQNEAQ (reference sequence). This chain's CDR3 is CASSLKDRGNYGYTFGS.

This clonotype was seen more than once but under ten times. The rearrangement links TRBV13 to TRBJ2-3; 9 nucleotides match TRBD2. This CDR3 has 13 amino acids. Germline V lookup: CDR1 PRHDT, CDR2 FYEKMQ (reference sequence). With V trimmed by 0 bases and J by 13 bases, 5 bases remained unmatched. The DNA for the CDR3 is TGTGCCAGCAGCTTAGGCCCTAGCGGGGTGAAGTATTTT. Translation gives CASSLGPSGVKYF.

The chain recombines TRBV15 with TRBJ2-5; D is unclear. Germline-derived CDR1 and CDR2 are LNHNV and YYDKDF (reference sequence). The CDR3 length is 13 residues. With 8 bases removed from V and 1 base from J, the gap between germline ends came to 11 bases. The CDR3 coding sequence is TGTGCCACCGGGGTCGGAATCCAAGAGACCCAGTACTTC. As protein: CATGVGIQETQYF.

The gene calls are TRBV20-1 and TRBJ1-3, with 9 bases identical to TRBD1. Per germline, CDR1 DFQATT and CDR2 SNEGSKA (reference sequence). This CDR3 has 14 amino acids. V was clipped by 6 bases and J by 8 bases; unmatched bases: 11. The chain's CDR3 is CSARPWTGVDTIYF. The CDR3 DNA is TGCAGTGCCCGCCCTTGGACAGGGGTGGACACCATATATTTT.

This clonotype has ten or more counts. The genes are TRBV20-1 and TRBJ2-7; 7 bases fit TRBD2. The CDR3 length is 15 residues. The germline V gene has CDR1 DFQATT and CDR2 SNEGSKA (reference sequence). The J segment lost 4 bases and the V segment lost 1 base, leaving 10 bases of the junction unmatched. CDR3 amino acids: CSARGERAGTYEQYF. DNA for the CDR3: TGCAGTGCTAGAGGAGAACGAGCGGGGACTTACGAGCAGTACTTC.

This CDR3 is CASSQEITSGATDTQYF. CDR3 in DNA: TGCGCCAGCAGCCAAGAAATTACTAGCGGGGCTACAGATACGCAGTATTTT. The V and J genes are TRBV4-3 and TRBJ2-3, with 10 bases identical to TRBD2. V lost 0 bases to trimming and J lost 3 bases; unmatched junction nucleotides: 6. This CDR3 has 17 amino acids. Germline lookup yields CDR1 LGHNA and CDR2 YSLEER.

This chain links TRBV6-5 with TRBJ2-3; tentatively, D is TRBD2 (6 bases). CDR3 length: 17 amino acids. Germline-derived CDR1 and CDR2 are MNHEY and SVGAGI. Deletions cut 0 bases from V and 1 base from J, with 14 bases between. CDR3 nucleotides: TGTGCCAGCAGTTACTCGGGCGGATGGGGGGGCACAGATACGCAGTATTTT. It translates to CASSYSGGWGGTDTQYF.

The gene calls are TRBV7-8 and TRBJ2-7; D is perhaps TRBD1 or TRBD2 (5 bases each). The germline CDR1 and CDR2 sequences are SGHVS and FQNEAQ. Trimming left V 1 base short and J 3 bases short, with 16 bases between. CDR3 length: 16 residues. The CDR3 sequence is CASSLGPGRRNYEQYF. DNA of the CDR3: TGTGCCAGCAGCTTAGGGCCGGGACGGAGGAACTACGAGCAGTACTTC.

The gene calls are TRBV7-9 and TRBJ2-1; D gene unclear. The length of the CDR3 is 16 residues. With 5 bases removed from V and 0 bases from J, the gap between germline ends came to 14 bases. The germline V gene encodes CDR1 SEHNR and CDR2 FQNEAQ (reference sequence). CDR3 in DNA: TGTGCCAGCAGCCCCAAGGACGGAAGCTCCTACAATGAGCAGTTCTTC. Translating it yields CASSPKDGSSYNEQFF.